This TCR beta chain emerged from a study of blood T cell repertoires in COVID-19 (TCRdb year 2020). As for the study more broadly: Samples from collaborators originated in the United States, Italy and Spain and spanned both the acute and convalescent phases of COVID-19. Samples came from the ongoing ImmuneRACE study (first 160 participants) plus 1,254 subjects from 6 global collaborators. The material from the prospective study consisted of cDNA or gDNA derived from T cells, B-cell-depleted T cells, or PBMCs. Sample metadata almost always included a de-identified subject ID, COVID-19 status, age in years and sex. Deeply sampled blood TCRbeta repertoires from subjects exposed to, actively infected with, or recovered from COVID-19 were included in the dataset. HLA class I and class II types, where available, came from metadata supplied by the sample provider rather than from assay-based typing. A freely available public database, intended as a resource for researchers studying the immune response to SARS-CoV-2, is where the repertoires were released.

Participants in the prospective study were enrolled through a virtual design, were aged about 18 to 100 years, and lived in 24 United States geographic areas. Cohort assignment in the prospective study relied on participant-reported clinical history from a screening survey and a study questionnaire. For ImmuneRACE Cohort 3, a participant was defined as recovered based on two consecutive negative NP/OP PCR tests, clearance by a healthcare professional, or resolution of symptoms. In the prospective study, whole blood, serum and a nasopharyngeal or oropharyngeal swab were collected from each participant by mobile phlebotomists. Over a 2-month period, participants in the prospective study had the option of providing additional blood draws and questionnaires. Blood samples from the prospective study were shipped frozen or at room temperature prior to DNA extraction. From the cysteine up to the phenylalanine, the CDR3 has a length of 15 residues. Just the 45-base CDR3 DNA is kept, in frame starting at base 1. Ends trimmed: V by 9 bases, J by 3 bases; bases unmatched to a gene: 10. Sequences SNHLY (CDR1) and FYNNEI (CDR2) are obtained from the germline V gene.

Broader findings and caveats from the paper: How much clinical and demographic metadata was included differed by source and by participant, and the metadata was provided uncurated.

TCRbeta CDR3 regions were amplified from genomic DNA using the immunoSEQ Assay, a bias-controlled multiplex PCR. Per the authors' processing: The number of nucleated cells in each sample was estimated by amplification of reference gene primers within the assay. To quantify the absolute abundance of each unique TCRbeta CDR3 rearrangement, sequence reads were collapsed and filtered. For each sample, productive Simpson clonality was calculated as the square root of Simpson's diversity index over productive rearrangements. The table was pulled from immuneACCESS by TCRdb, which kept in-frame rearrangements only. Such tables lose some clones; where checked, under half of the loss comes from unresolved V genes, and the rest has no known cause. The V and J calls and clone size are taken from that table; D and trimming were inferred from the DNA. The sample table lists 400,000 to 450,000 clones, roughly nine tenths of them with a count of one. The ten largest clones take up more than 0.95% of the sample.

On this clone: There is no known antigen for this receptor. No clone much larger than this one lies a single base away; base qualities are absent.

This TCR came from a man aged 25 to 45 who had recovered from COVID-19. Input material: PBMCs or T cells enriched from blood (not recorded which). The rearranged segments are TRBV2 and TRBJ1-5; a stretch of 8 junction bases matches TRBD1. The CDR3 in this case is CASQGQGIVNQPQHF. In nucleotide form, the sequence is TGTGCCAGTCAAGGACAGGGAATAGTCAATCAGCCCCAGCATTTT.